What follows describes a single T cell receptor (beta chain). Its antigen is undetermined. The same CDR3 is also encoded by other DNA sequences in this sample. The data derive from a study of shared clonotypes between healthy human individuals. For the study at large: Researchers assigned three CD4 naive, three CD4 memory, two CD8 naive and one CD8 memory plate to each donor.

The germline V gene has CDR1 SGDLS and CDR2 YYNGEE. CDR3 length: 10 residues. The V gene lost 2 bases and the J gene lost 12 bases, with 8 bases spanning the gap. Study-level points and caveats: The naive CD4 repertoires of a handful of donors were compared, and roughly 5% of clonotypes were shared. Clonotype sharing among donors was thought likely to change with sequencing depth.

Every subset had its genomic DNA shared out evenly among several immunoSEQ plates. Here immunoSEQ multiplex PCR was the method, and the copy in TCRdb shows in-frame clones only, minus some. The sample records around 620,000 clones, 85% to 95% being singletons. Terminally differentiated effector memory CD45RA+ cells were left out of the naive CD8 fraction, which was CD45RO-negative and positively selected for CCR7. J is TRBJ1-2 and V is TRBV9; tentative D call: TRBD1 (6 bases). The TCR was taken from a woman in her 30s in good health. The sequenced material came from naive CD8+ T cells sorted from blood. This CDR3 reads CASSVGGHTF. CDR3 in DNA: TGTGCCAGCAGCGTGGGGGGCCACACCTTC.